One sample yielded the 3 T cell receptor beta chains listed below, sequenced in a study of blood T cell repertoires in COVID-19. Method: immunoSEQ multiplex PCR; TCRdb's copy keeps in-frame clones and lacks some. The data hold just under 350,000 clones, with under 95% observed a single time. What was sequenced was peripheral blood. Every receptor here comes from a woman aged 18-35 years who had recovered from COVID-19.

The gene calls are TRBV4-3 and TRBJ1-3, with 10 bases identical to TRBD1. V shed 2 bases and J 0 bases; nucleotides not matched to a gene: 7. The V gene's germline CDR1 is LGHNA and CDR2 YSLEER. The length of the CDR3 is 18 residues. CDR3 loop: CASSQFDRGPSSGNTIYF. The CDR3 nucleotides read TGCGCCAGCAGCCAATTTGACAGGGGGCCCAGCTCTGGAAACACCATATATTTT.

The genes are TRBV5-6 and TRBJ1-1; tentative D call: TRBD1 (5 bases). The V and J ends lost 0 bases and 7 bases respectively, with 16 bases between them. The CDR3 is 15 amino acids. Germline-derived CDR1 and CDR2 are SGHDT and YYEEEE. CDR3 coding DNA: TGTGCCAGCAGCTTGGCGAGGGACTTTTTTCTTGAAGCTTTCTTT. As protein: CASSLARDFFLEAFF.

V and J are TRBV30 and TRBJ2-1; TRBD2 might be the D (6 bases). Trimming removed 3 bases from V and 5 bases from J, with 11 bases in between. CDR1 GTSNPN and CDR2 SVGIG come from the germline V gene (reference sequence). The CDR3 is made up of 13 amino acids. CDR3 DNA sequence: TGTGCCTGGAGGGAGGGGAACAACAATGAGCAGTTCTTC. Protein sequence: CAWREGNNNEQFF.